What follows are 22 T cell receptor beta chains derived from one specimen sequenced in a study of cytomegalovirus exposure and HLA in healthy donors. Primers: 60 Vbeta forward and 13 Jbeta reverse. Clones were sequenced by immunoSEQ multiplex PCR, and TCRdb holds only the in-frame ones, with some missing. The sample has over 150,000 clones, approximately 79% seen once. The sequencing input was PBMCs. These TCRs come from a man in his forties or fifties in good health and CMV-seronegative.

The chain links TRBV19 to TRBJ2-7, with TRBD1 matching 9 bases. This CDR3 region has 15 residues. CDR1 and CDR2 (germline): LNHDA, SQIVND (reference sequence). J lost 2 bases, V lost 5 bases, and 7 bases had no gene match. CDR3 nucleotides: TGTGCCAGTAGTGGACAGGGGACCTTCGCCTACGAGCAGTACTTC. Protein sequence: CASSGQGTFAYEQYF.

This clone was seen a single time. The chain links TRBV7-2 to TRBJ2-4, with 9 bases aligning to TRBD1. J gave up 3 bases and V 5 bases, and 5 bases lay outside the gene matches. Germline V CDR1 and CDR2: SGHTA, FQGNSA. The CDR3 runs 15 residues. The CDR3 DNA is TGTGCCAGCAGCCTAGACAGGGGGGGCAAAAACATTCAGTACTTC. Its protein is CASSLDRGGKNIQYF.

This chain connects TRBV9 to TRBJ2-2; D gene ambiguous. With 3 bases removed from V and 7 bases from J, the gap between germline ends came to 10 bases. CDR3 size: 13 residues. Looked up from germline, CDR1 is SGDLS and CDR2 is YYNGEE. CDR3 amino acids: CASSDSPIGELFF. The CDR3 DNA reads TGTGCCAGCAGCGACAGCCCCATCGGGGAGCTGTTTTTT.

The gene calls are TRBV28 and TRBJ2-1, with a possible D match to TRBD2 (6 bases). Germline CDR1 reads MDHEN; CDR2 reads SYDVKM. V lost 5 bases to trimming and J lost 2 bases, with 10 bases between them. This CDR3 comprises 14 residues. CDR3 in DNA: TGTGCCAGCAGTCGGGAGAACCCCTACAATGAGCAGTTCTTC. Its translation is CASSRENPYNEQFF.

CDR3: CASSSRGLKETQYF. As DNA, the CDR3 is TGTGCCAGCAGTTCCAGGGGGCTAAAAGAGACCCAGTACTTC. V is TRBV7-9 and J is TRBJ2-5; 8 nucleotides match TRBD1. The CDR3 spans 14 residues. Per germline, CDR1 SEHNR and CDR2 FQNEAQ (reference sequence). V lost 6 bases to trimming and J lost 3 bases; unmatched junction nucleotides: 6.

The V gene is TRBV29-1, the J gene TRBJ2-2; 7 nucleotides match TRBD1. CDR1 and CDR2 from the germline V gene are SQVTM and ANQGSEA. Germline trimming cut 4 bases from V and 7 bases from J; bases unmatched to any gene: 9. The CDR3 extends over 14 amino acids. CDR3 coding DNA: TGCAGCGTTGGTAGGGGGCCCGGGGACGGGGAGCTGTTTTTT. This codes for CSVGRGPGDGELFF.

About this clone: One end of the junction varies from germline; a read error may be responsible. The chain links TRBV19 to TRBJ2-7; weak D call: TRBD2 (6 bases). In germline, CDR1 is LNHDA, CDR2 SQIVND (reference sequence). The CDR3 runs to 14 residues. CDR3 in amino acids: CATSRGAASREQYF. The CDR3 nucleotides are TGTGCCACTTCCAGAGGGGCAGCTTCTCGGGAGCAGTACTTT.

The chain carries TRBV10-3 and TRBJ1-2; 10 bases are a match to TRBD1. CDR1 is ENHRY, CDR2 SYGVKD, per germline. V was clipped by 5 bases and J by 6 bases; unmatched bases: 6. CDR3 length: 14 amino acids. The chain's CDR3 is CAISKDRGTDGYTF. The CDR3 bases are TGTGCCATCAGTAAGGACAGGGGGACTGATGGCTACACCTTC.

This rearrangement joins TRBV25-1 to TRBJ2-3, with TRBD1 matching over 11 bases. With V trimmed by 4 bases and J by 4 bases, 4 bases remained unmatched. CDR1 is MGHDK and CDR2 is SYGVNS in the germline V gene. The CDR3 sequence is 15 residues long. The CDR3 spells CASSGGTGGADTQYF. In nucleotides, the CDR3 is TGTGCCAGCAGTGGCGGGACAGGGGGGGCAGATACGCAGTATTTT.

This chain joins TRBV5-6 and TRBJ1-1; 10 nucleotides line up with TRBD1. The CDR3 has 17 amino acids. Germline values: CDR1 SGHDT, CDR2 YYEEEE. Unmatched junction bases numbered 13, after V lost 1 base and J lost 7 bases. CDR3 in amino acids: CASSLRRTGGILDEAFF. CDR3 nucleotides: TGTGCCAGCAGCTTGCGGCGGACAGGGGGGATCTTGGATGAAGCTTTCTTT.

This chain links TRBV2 with TRBJ1-1; 9 bases match TRBD1. This CDR3 contains 12 residues. In germline, CDR1 is SNHLY, CDR2 FYNNEI. The V segment lost 8 bases and the J segment 10 bases; nucleotides outside the gene matches: 8. The CDR3 is CASSGQGERAFF. DNA of the CDR3: TGTGCCAGCTCGGGACAGGGTGAGAGAGCTTTCTTT.

CDR3 nucleotides: TGTGCCAGTACTAATACAGCGGGAGGGTATGAGCAGTTCTTC. It yields the protein CASTNTAGGYEQFF. The gene calls are TRBV19 and TRBJ2-1; 10 nucleotides line up with TRBD2. This CDR3 has 14 residues. The germline gives CDR1 LNHDA, CDR2 SQIVND (reference sequence). Trimming at V came to 7 bases and at J to 8 bases, leaving 8 bases not matched to a gene.

V usage is TRBV7-8 and J usage is TRBJ2-5; the match to TRBD2 covers 9 bases. This CDR3 has 17 residues. The ends lost 3 bases at V and 2 bases at J; junction bases unmatched: 10. Germline V gene data show CDR1 as SGHVS and CDR2 as FQNEAQ. In nucleotides, the CDR3 is TGTGCCAGCAGCTTGACCCCGAGACTAGCGGATCAAGAGACCCAGTACTTC. Its protein product is CASSLTPRLADQETQYF.

The chain links TRBV11-2 to TRBJ1-5, with D unresolved. The V and J ends lost 2 bases and 9 bases respectively, with 11 bases between them. The CDR3 contains 13 residues. The germline gives CDR1 SGHAT, CDR2 FQNNGV. CDR3 coding DNA: TGTGCCAGCAGCTTATCAACATCGGGGCCCCAGCATTTT. It codes for CASSLSTSGPQHF.

The chain joins TRBV19 to TRBJ2-3; TRBD1 might be the D (6 bases). The V and J ends lost 7 bases and 3 bases respectively, with 17 bases between them. Germline CDR1 and CDR2: LNHDA and SQIVND (reference sequence). The CDR3 is 15 amino acids. The CDR3, as DNA: TGTGCCAGTACCCAGGGGCTCGTTGGGACAGATACGCAGTATTTT. It encodes CASTQGLVGTDTQYF.

The V gene is TRBV7-9, the J gene TRBJ2-3; D remains unclear. There are 15 residues in the CDR3. Trimming cost V 2 bases and J 0 bases, with 9 bases left between them. Germline CDR1 SEHNR, CDR2 FQNEAQ (reference sequence). The CDR3 region has the DNA TGTGCCAGCAGCTTAAGCAGGCAAAGCACAGATACGCAGTATTTT. Translated: CASSLSRQSTDTQYF.

In nucleotides, the CDR3 is TGTGCCTGGAGTGATGAAGCCTCTGGAAACACCATATATTTT. This translates into CAWSDEASGNTIYF. The rearrangement uses TRBV30 and TRBJ1-3; no clear D gene. The CDR3 runs to 14 residues. The germline CDR1 and CDR2 sequences are GTSNPN and SVGIG (reference sequence). V was clipped by 1 base and J by 0 bases, with 7 bases between them.

The gene calls are TRBV5-1 and TRBJ2-3, with D possibly being TRBD1 (8 bases). Per the germline V gene, CDR1 is SGHRS and CDR2 is YFSETQ. The CDR3 is 18 residues long. Trimming cost V 2 bases and J 0 bases, with 19 bases left between them. The CDR3 protein is CASSLTGRQGASTDTQYF. CDR3 sequence (DNA): TGCGCCAGCAGCTTAACCGGGAGGCAGGGGGCTAGCACAGATACGCAGTATTTT.

The chain uses TRBV5-6 and TRBJ1-2; 7 bases map to TRBD1. Unmatched junction bases numbered 9, after V lost 2 bases and J lost 5 bases. This CDR3 is 15 amino acids long. Germline CDR1 SGHDT, CDR2 YYEEEE. The CDR3 reads CASSFRDSGGYGYTF. The CDR3 DNA follows: TGTGCCAGCAGCTTCCGGGACAGCGGGGGGTATGGCTACACCTTC.

This clone was seen just once. V gene TRBV18 combines with J gene TRBJ1-1; no clear D. CDR1 KGHSH and CDR2 LQKENI come from the germline V gene. This CDR3 comprises 17 residues. Trimming removed 3 bases from V and 3 bases from J, with 20 bases in between. The CDR3 here is CASSPSRRERVHTEAFF. The CDR3 bases are TGTGCCAGCTCACCCTCGAGAAGGGAGAGGGTGCACACTGAAGCTTTCTTT.

This rearrangement joins TRBV28 to TRBJ1-4; a possible D gene is TRBD1 (6 bases). CDR1 is MDHEN, CDR2 SYDVKM, per germline. The CDR3 consists of 14 residues. The germline V and J ends were trimmed by 6 bases and 8 bases, with 16 bases remaining between them. CDR3 sequence: CASSQQGVREKLFF. The CDR3, as DNA: TGTGCCAGCAGCCAACAGGGTGTGAGAGAAAAACTGTTTTTT.

The count of this clone is one. This chain joins TRBV4-1 and TRBJ2-5, with TRBD2 as a possible D gene (6 bases). The J call is doubtful: the DNA matches TRBJ2-7 better. The CDR3 spans 15 residues. Germline values: CDR1 MGHRA, CDR2 YSYEKL. Here the CDR3 DNA reads TGCGCCAGCAGCCAAGTCCCTAGCGCTGAATACGAGCAGTACTTC. Translation gives CASSQVPSAEYEQYF.